The 32 T cell receptor beta chains reported below all come from one sample, sequenced in a study of OX40 agonist ivuxolimab in advanced cancers. Measured with immunoSEQ multiplex PCR; TCRdb has only the in-frame clones, and not every one. The table includes 65,000 to 100,000 clones, 80% to 95% detected once. The specimen comprised CD4+ or CD8+ T cells sorted from blood, sampled in a trial of the OX40 agonist ivuxolimab. Receptors originate from an adult with an advanced solid tumor such as melanoma, head and neck, liver or kidney cancer.

This clone was recorded only once. The rearrangement links TRBV6-1 to TRBJ1-1; D possibly corresponds to TRBD1 (5 bases). The CDR3 loop spans 12 amino acids. Trimming removed 11 bases from V and 3 bases from J, with 13 bases in between. The germline gives CDR1 MNHNS, CDR2 SASEGT. Here the CDR3 DNA reads TGTGCCGTCAGCGGGGCCGACACTGAAGCTTTCTTT. Translating it yields CAVSGADTEAFF.

The rearrangement joins TRBV19 to TRBJ1-4; TRBD1 aligns across 7 bases. The length of the CDR3 is 14 residues. V gave up 6 bases and J gave up 8 bases; unmatched junction bases: 9. Germline V CDR1 and CDR2: LNHDA, SQIVND (reference sequence). The DNA for the CDR3 is TGTGCCAGTAGGGCCAGGGGGGCCAAGGAAAAACTGTTTTTT. Protein: CASRARGAKEKLFF. The whole variable domain, remainder taken from reference TRBV19 and TRBJ1-4, is DGGITQSPKYLFRKEGQNVTLSCEQNLNHDAMYWYRQDPGQGLRLIYYSQIVNDFQKGDIAEGYSVSREKKESFPLTVTSAQKNPTAFYLCASRARGAKEKLFFGSGTQLSVL.

J is TRBJ2-7 and V is TRBV5-1, with D uncertain. Trimming cost V 0 bases and J 2 bases, with 15 bases left between them. The CDR3 contains 16 residues. CDR1 and CDR2 (germline): SGHRS, YFSETQ. The CDR3 bases are TGCGCCAGCAGCTTGGCCCGTACAACTCAGGCCTACGAGCAGTACTTC. The encoded protein is CASSLARTTQAYEQYF.

The genes are TRBV7-9 and TRBJ2-5, with D perhaps matching TRBD1 (5 bases). Germline V gene sequence: CDR1 SEHNR, CDR2 FQNEAQ (reference sequence). V lost 4 bases and J 7 bases, leaving 10 bases between the germline ends. The CDR3 extends over 12 amino acids. The CDR3, as DNA: TGTGCCAGCAGCTCTTCCCAGGGGACCCAGTACTTC. Its translation: CASSSSQGTQYF. Full variable domain (missing parts from reference TRBV7-9 and TRBJ2-5): DTGVSQNPRHKITKRGQNVTFRCDPISEHNRLYWYRQTLGQGPEFLTYFQNEAQLEKSRLLSDRFSAERPKGSFSTLEIQRTEQGDSAMYLCASSSSQGTQYFGPGTRLLVL.

This clone was detected only a few times. This chain links TRBV7-9 with TRBJ1-2; TRBD1 is a possible D gene (5 bases). V lost 5 bases and J lost 4, with 17 bases in between. The germline CDR1 and CDR2 sequences are SEHNR and FQNEAQ (reference sequence). This CDR3 region has 15 residues. This chain's CDR3 is CASSPGHTRSYGYTF. CDR3 DNA sequence: TGTGCCAGCAGCCCTGGACACACCCGAAGCTATGGCTACACCTTC. Full variable domain (rest looked up from reference TRBV7-9 and TRBJ1-2): DTGVSQNPRHKITKRGQNVTFRCDPISEHNRLYWYRQTLGQGPEFLTYFQNEAQLEKSRLLSDRFSAERPKGSFSTLEIQRTEQGDSAMYLCASSPGHTRSYGYTFGSGTRLTVV.

V and J are TRBV6-1 and TRBJ2-7, with a weak D call TRBD1 (5 bases). There are 15 residues in the CDR3. V lost 5 bases and J 0 bases, leaving 14 bases between the germline ends. Germline V gene lookup returns CDR1 MNHNS and CDR2 SASEGT. The CDR3 reads CASSLAGNPSYEQYV. The CDR3, as DNA: TGTGCCAGCAGTTTGGCAGGGAACCCCTCCTACGAGCAGTACGTC.

This chain links TRBV5-4 with TRBJ2-7; D is tentatively TRBD1 or TRBD2 (5 bases each). The V gene lost 1 base and the J gene lost 2 bases, with 16 bases spanning the gap. Germline V gene lookup returns CDR1 SGHNT and CDR2 YYREEE (reference sequence). The CDR3 consists of 16 residues. The DNA for the CDR3 is TGTGCCAGCAGCTTGAGACTGACGGGGCTAACCTACGAGCAGTACTTC. Its translation: CASSLRLTGLTYEQYF.

The chain links TRBV30 to TRBJ2-3, with D tentatively TRBD2 (6 bases). The V end lost 5 bases, the J end lost 3 bases, and 15 bases lay between the germline ends. The CDR3 totals 14 residues. Germline-derived CDR1 and CDR2 are GTSNPN and SVGIG (reference sequence). CDR3 amino acids: CAWAVGGKTDTQYF. CDR3 nucleotide sequence: TGTGCCTGGGCGGTCGGGGGAAAGACAGATACGCAGTATTTT.

This sequence joins TRBV7-2 and TRBJ2-5; D is ambiguous. The germline gives CDR1 SGHTA, CDR2 FQGNSA. The CDR3 has 13 residues. V was cut by 1 base and J by 1 base, with 4 bases left in between. CDR3 in DNA: TGTGCCAGCAGCTTAGTAGGCCAAGAGACCCAGTACTTC. It is translated as CASSLVGQETQYF.

V is TRBV4-2 and J is TRBJ2-2, with D uncertain. Deletions cut 0 bases from V and 3 bases from J, with 8 bases between. This CDR3 spans 15 amino acids. Germline lookup yields CDR1 LGHNA and CDR2 YNFKEQ. This chain's CDR3 is CASSQDLSYTGELFF. DNA of the CDR3: TGTGCCAGCAGCCAAGATTTAAGCTACACCGGGGAGCTGTTTTTT.

Here the CDR3 DNA reads TGTGCCAGCAGCCTGGGGCACGGGACAGGAATCTCCTACGAGCAGTACTTC. Amino acids: CASSLGHGTGISYEQYF. This chain links TRBV14 with TRBJ2-7; the match to TRBD1 covers 8 bases. V shed 4 bases and J 0 bases; nucleotides not matched to a gene: 11. This CDR3 is built from 17 residues. The germline CDR1 and CDR2 sequences are SGHDN and FVKESK. Based on the CDR3 plus reference TRBV14 and TRBJ2-7, the full variable domain is EAGVTQFPSHSVIEKGQTVTLRCDPISGHDNLYWYRRVMGKEIKFLLHFVKESKQDESGMPNNRFLAERTGGTYSTLKVQPAELEDSGVYFCASSLGHGTGISYEQYFGPGTRLTVT.

This chain links TRBV10-2 with TRBJ2-1, with D possibly called TRBD1 or TRBD2 (6 bases each). Per the germline V gene, CDR1 is WSHSY and CDR2 is SAAADI. V lost 3 bases and J 0 bases, leaving 12 bases between the germline ends. There are 16 residues in the CDR3. CDR3 residues: CASSERGAVSYNEQFF. CDR3 in DNA: TGCGCCAGCAGTGAAAGGGGGGCCGTCTCCTACAATGAGCAGTTCTTC.

V usage is TRBV28 and J usage is TRBJ1-6; D is undetermined. The V gene's germline CDR1 is MDHEN and CDR2 SYDVKM. The CDR3 is 14 amino acids. Trimming cost V 7 bases and J 6 bases, with 13 bases left between them. Here the CDR3 DNA reads TGTGCCAGCACAAACCTTAAGGGTAATTCACCCCTCCACTTT. Protein product: CASTNLKGNSPLHF.

This clone is a singleton in its sample. The genes are TRBV10-3 and TRBJ1-6, with D tentatively TRBD1 (5 bases). V shed 10 bases and J shed 1 base, with 17 bases lying between them. Germline-derived CDR1 and CDR2 are ENHRY and SYGVKD. The CDR3 sequence is 16 residues long. Here the CDR3 reads CATSWDFKSYNSPLHF. DNA of the CDR3: TGTGCCACGAGTTGGGACTTCAAGTCCTATAATTCACCCCTCCACTTT.

This sequence joins TRBV27 and TRBJ1-2; weak D call: TRBD1 (6 bases). CDR1 MNHEY and CDR2 SMNVEV come from the germline V gene (reference sequence). This CDR3 is built from 13 residues. The ends were cut back, 5 bases at V and 8 bases at J, with 15 bases in the middle. The CDR3 spells CASSATGYRGYTF. The CDR3 nucleotides are TGTGCCAGCAGTGCCACAGGGTACAGGGGCTACACCTTC.

This chain joins TRBV6-5 and TRBJ2-2; 7 bases are shared with TRBD1. This CDR3 spans 14 amino acids. V shed 6 bases, J shed 3 bases, and the junction held 4 bases outside the gene matches. Germline loops: CDR1 MNHEY, CDR2 SVGAGI. Written as DNA, the CDR3 is TGTGCCAGCAGACGACAGGGAGACACCGGGGAGCTGTTTTTT. It translates to CASRRQGDTGELFF.

The chain combines TRBV10-3 with TRBJ1-4; D gene ambiguous. This CDR3 is 15 amino acids long. Trimming left V 0 bases short and J 4 bases short, with 9 bases between. Germline lookup yields CDR1 ENHRY and CDR2 SYGVKD. The CDR3 protein is CAISESTRLNEKLFF. For the CDR3, the DNA is TGTGCCATCAGTGAGTCTACCCGGCTTAATGAAAAACTGTTTTTT.

The rearrangement uses TRBV25-1 and TRBJ1-6; D not certain. The V end was cut by 4 bases, the J end by 6 bases, with 13 bases between. Germline V gene sequence: CDR1 MGHDK, CDR2 SYGVNS. The length of the CDR3 is 15 residues. Here the CDR3 DNA reads TGTGCCAGCAGTGGCCCGGGCAGCCCTAATTCACCCCTCCACTTT. This translates into CASSGPGSPNSPLHF.

This chain joins TRBV5-1 and TRBJ1-5, with D possibly TRBD1 on 5 matching bases. V lost 2 bases and J lost 1, with 19 bases in between. Germline CDR1 SGHRS, CDR2 YFSETQ. The CDR3 covers 18 residues. This chain's CDR3 is CASSFGPLGDGSNQPQHF. CDR3 sequence (DNA): TGCGCCAGCAGCTTTGGGCCCCTCGGGGACGGAAGCAATCAGCCCCAGCATTTT.

The CDR3 DNA reads as TGTGCCAGCAGTTATAAAGGGGTTTCACCCCTCCACTTT. Encoded protein: CASSYKGVSPLHF. The chain combines TRBV6-6 with TRBJ1-6; a possible D gene is TRBD1 (5 bases). Per the germline V gene, CDR1 is MNHNY and CDR2 is SVGAGI (reference sequence). The V and J ends lost 3 bases and 9 bases respectively, with 9 bases between them. CDR3 length: 13 amino acids.

V gene TRBV6-1 combines with J gene TRBJ2-7; 9 nucleotides match TRBD1. The CDR3 runs to 14 residues. Germline CDR1 reads MNHNS; CDR2 reads SASEGT. J gave up 3 bases and V 7 bases, and 7 bases lay outside the gene matches. For the CDR3, the DNA is TGTGCCAGCACAGACAGGGGGGGAGTCTACGAGCAGTACGTC. As protein: CASTDRGGVYEQYV.

The chain combines TRBV4-1 with TRBJ1-6; no definite D call. Germline V CDR1 and CDR2: MGHRA, YSYEKL. V lost 1 base and J 13 bases, leaving 14 bases between the germline ends. This CDR3 is 14 amino acids long. Here the CDR3 reads CASSQAWPRGPLHF. DNA of the CDR3: TGCGCCAGCAGCCAAGCCTGGCCCCGCGGGCCCCTCCACTTT.

V usage is TRBV15 and J usage is TRBJ2-7; 7 bases map to TRBD1. Germline V gene data show CDR1 as LNHNV and CDR2 as YYDKDF (reference sequence). CDR3 size: 14 residues. The J segment lost 3 bases and the V segment lost 3 bases, leaving 5 bases of the junction unmatched. CDR3 sequence (DNA): TGTGCCACCAGCAGGGAGACAGGGAACTACGAGCAGTACTTC. The encoded protein is CATSRETGNYEQYF.

The rearrangement uses TRBV25-1 and TRBJ2-5; the D gene is possibly TRBD2 (6 bases). Germline CDR1 reads MGHDK; CDR2 reads SYGVNS. This CDR3 comprises 16 residues. V was trimmed by 2 bases and J by 4 bases, leaving 17 bases between them. The CDR3 sequence: CASSEDKKTSRETQYF. The CDR3 region has the DNA TGTGCCAGCAGTGAAGATAAAAAGACTAGTAGAGAGACCCAGTACTTC.

The V gene is TRBV5-6, the J gene TRBJ1-3; D not certain. The germline V gene has CDR1 SGHDT and CDR2 YYEEEE. V lost 4 bases and J 5 bases, leaving 16 bases between the germline ends. The CDR3 runs to 15 residues. As DNA, the CDR3 is TGTGCCAGCAGCACCGGCCTCGGAGGGAGAAACACCATATATTTT. Its translation is CASSTGLGGRNTIYF.

This clone was found a few times. The chain links TRBV7-2 to TRBJ1-2; D might be TRBD1 (6 bases). From germline, CDR1 is SGHTA and CDR2 FQGNSA. This CDR3 spans 13 amino acids. The V end lost 6 bases, the J end lost 8 bases, and 16 bases lay between the germline ends. CDR3 sequence (DNA): TGTGCCAGCAGTCTTGACAGGTTTGGCGGCTACACCTTC. Encoded protein: CASSLDRFGGYTF. Drawing the rest from reference TRBV7-2 and TRBJ1-2, the complete variable domain is GAGVSQSPSNKVTEKGKDVELRCDPISGHTALYWYRQSLGQGLEFLIYFQGNSAPDKSGLPSDRFSAERTGGSVSTLTIQRTQQEDSAVYLCASSLDRFGGYTFGSGTRLTVV.

This chain connects TRBV5-1 to TRBJ2-3; 7 bases align to TRBD2. V trimming: 4 bases; J trimming: 3 bases; junction bases outside the gene matches: 11. The CDR3 is made up of 16 amino acids. Germline V gene data show CDR1 as SGHRS and CDR2 as YFSETQ. DNA of the CDR3: TGCGCCAGCAGCCGGAGGTTAGAACTAGCGACAGATACGCAGTATTTT. Its protein is CASSRRLELATDTQYF. Combining the CDR3 with reference TRBV5-1 and TRBJ2-3 gives the whole variable domain KAGVTQTPRYLIKTRGQQVTLSCSPISGHRSVSWYQQTPGQGLQFLFEYFSETQRNKGNFPGRFSGRQFSNSRSEMNVSTLELGDSALYLCASSRRLELATDTQYFGPGTRLTVL.

This clone has only a few counts. The rearrangement uses TRBV5-1 and TRBJ1-4; a weak D match, TRBD1 (5 bases). The ends were cut back, 4 bases at V and 4 bases at J, with 14 bases in the middle. The CDR3 contains 15 residues. The germline V gene encodes CDR1 SGHRS and CDR2 YFSETQ. CDR3 sequence: CASSLGRGGNEKLFF. The CDR3 DNA reads TGCGCCAGCAGCCTCGGAAGGGGAGGTAATGAAAAACTGTTTTTT.

The chain carries TRBV19 and TRBJ1-2; D possibly corresponds to TRBD1 (5 bases). Per the germline V gene, CDR1 is LNHDA and CDR2 is SQIVND (reference sequence). The CDR3 spans 14 residues. The CDR3 reads CVSTRGKGNYGYTF. The CDR3 nucleotides read TGTGTCTCAACCCGGGGGAAGGGTAACTATGGCTACACCTTC. The full variable domain, completed using reference TRBV19 and TRBJ1-2, is DGGITQSPKYLFRKEGQNVTLSCEQNLNHDAMYWYRQDPGQGLRLIYYSQIVNDFQKGDIAEGYSVSREKKESFPLTVTSAQKNPTAFYLCVSTRGKGNYGYTFGSGTRLTVV.

The chain employs TRBV5-1 and TRBJ2-1, with D unresolved. CDR1 SGHRS and CDR2 YFSETQ come from the germline V gene. There are 14 residues in the CDR3. The germline V and J ends were trimmed by 2 bases and 0 bases, with 6 bases remaining between them. CDR3 amino acids: CASSLPGSYNEQFF. The CDR3 DNA reads TGCGCCAGCAGCTTACCGGGCTCCTACAATGAGCAGTTCTTC.

V is TRBV27 and J is TRBJ1-4; 10 bases match TRBD1. Losses at the gene ends were 5 bases for V and 4 bases for J; bases not matched to a gene: 4. This CDR3 is built from 15 residues. The germline CDR1 and CDR2 sequences are MNHEY and SMNVEV (reference sequence). CDR3 DNA sequence: TGTGCCAGCAGTGACCGGGACAGGGGTAATGAAAAACTGTTTTTT. Translating it yields CASSDRDRGNEKLFF.

The genes are TRBV5-1 and TRBJ2-2; TRBD1 is a possible D gene (6 bases). This CDR3 is 17 amino acids long. Trimming cost V 4 bases and J 5 bases, with 21 bases left between them. Germline lookup yields CDR1 SGHRS and CDR2 YFSETQ. CDR3 coding DNA: TGCGCCAGCAGCCCTCTTGTCACAGGGCCGAGTACCGGGGAGCTGTTTTTT. As protein: CASSPLVTGPSTGELFF.